This section outlines one T cell receptor beta chain sequence together with its context. V was trimmed by 3 bases and J by 6 bases, leaving 13 bases between them. Looked up from germline, CDR1 is DFQATT and CDR2 is SNEGSKA (reference sequence). The CDR3 is 13 residues long. The source of the sample is a study of blood T cell repertoires in COVID-19. TCRdb keeps only in-frame clones here, not all; method: immunoSEQ multiplex PCR. The sample gives about 82,000 clones, around 89% of which show up once; around 1% is in the top ten. The receptor was isolated from a woman aged 45-59 years with acute COVID-19. The sample taken for sequencing was PBMCs or T cells enriched from blood (not recorded which). The chain joins TRBV20-1 to TRBJ2-3; TRBD2 might be the D (7 bases). CDR3 protein: CSASWAGADTQYF. In DNA, the CDR3 is TGCAGTGCTAGTTGGGCGGGGGCGGATACGCAGTATTTT.